This T cell receptor beta chain emerged from a study of T cell repertoires in cytomegalovirus infection. The wider study: Through public TCR beta signatures, both CMV infection and matching HLA type were indicated.

This clonotype was observed a handful of times. Its antigen is currently unknown. Study outcomes and limitations: CMV carriers having the relevant HLA were flagged by cumulative public TCR beta family frequency. It was HLA-C-restricted CMV-specific TCR beta clonotypes that dominated the response ex vivo.

TCRdb re-analysed the reads in MiXCR, keeping a single row per CDR3 protein. The table lists about 310,000 distinct CDR3 sequences, under 20% of them singletons. The CDR3 totals 13 residues. V was pared by 6 bases and J by 3 bases, with 11 bases between. The germline V gene encodes CDR1 ENHRY and CDR2 SYGVKD. Sequenced: PBMCs. The rearrangement uses TRBV10-3 and TRBJ1-1, with a tentative D call TRBD1 (5 bases). The receptor was isolated from a human donor in good health (CMV status not recorded). Some clones in this sample may be carry-over from other donors' samples. CDR3 region: CAISRDGDTEAFF. CDR3 nucleotides: TGTGCCATCAGCCGGGACGGAGACACTGAAGCTTTCTTT.